This T cell receptor beta chain was recorded in a study of shared clonotypes between healthy human individuals. Findings and caveats of the study: Among the subsets, naive ones generally showed larger estimated richness than memory ones.

Using immunoSEQ multiplex PCR, the repertoire was profiled, and TCRdb retains in-frame clones only, with some absent. This sample has over a million clones, with about 96% found just once. Details on this clone: No antigen is known for it.

V dropped 5 bases and J dropped 6 bases, with 12 bases sitting between them. Germline values: CDR1 SGHAT, CDR2 FQNNGV. The CDR3 has 13 residues. This receptor was obtained from a man aged 25 to 40 in good health. The rearrangement uses TRBV11-2 and TRBJ2-3; D gene ambiguous. The source material was naive CD4+ T cells sorted from blood. Subset indicated: CD45RA+ positively selected. The CDR3, as DNA: TGTGCCAGCAGCCTTGACCGTCGGGATACGCAGTATTTT. This gives the protein CASSLDRRDTQYF.